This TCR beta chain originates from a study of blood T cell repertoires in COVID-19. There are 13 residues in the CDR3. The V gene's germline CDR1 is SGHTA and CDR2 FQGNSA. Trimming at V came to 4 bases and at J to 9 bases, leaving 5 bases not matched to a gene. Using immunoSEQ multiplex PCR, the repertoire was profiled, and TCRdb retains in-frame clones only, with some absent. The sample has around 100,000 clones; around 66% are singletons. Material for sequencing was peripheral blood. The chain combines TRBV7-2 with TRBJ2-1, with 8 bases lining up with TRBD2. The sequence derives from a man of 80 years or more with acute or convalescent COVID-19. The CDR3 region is CASSSGLVVEQFF. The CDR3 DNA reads TGTGCCAGCAGCTCGGGACTAGTTGTTGAGCAGTTCTTC.